This T cell receptor beta chain was identified during a study of T cells in women clearing cervical HPV infection. Worth noting for this clone: The read is 3 residues too short to cover the CDR3 end, so that end is filled in from the germline J gene.

This table comes from immunoSEQ multiplex PCR, and its TCRdb copy is limited to in-frame clones, with some not included. The sample table sets out some 19,000 clones. CDR3 length equals 15 residues. The V segment lost 2 bases and the J segment 1 base; nucleotides outside the gene matches: 2. CDR1 and CDR2 from the germline V gene are SGHNT and YYREEE (reference sequence). The J gene is TRBJ2-5, the V gene TRBV5-4; 10 bases are shared with TRBD1. The sample comprised blood buffy coat. This TCR came from a woman aged 18-70 years with a cervical HPV16 infection that either progressed to CIN3+ or cleared (not recorded which). The CDR3 spells CASSLDRGLQETQYF. Partial CDR3 DNA: TGTGCCAGCAGCTTAGACAGGGGGCTCCAAGAGACC.